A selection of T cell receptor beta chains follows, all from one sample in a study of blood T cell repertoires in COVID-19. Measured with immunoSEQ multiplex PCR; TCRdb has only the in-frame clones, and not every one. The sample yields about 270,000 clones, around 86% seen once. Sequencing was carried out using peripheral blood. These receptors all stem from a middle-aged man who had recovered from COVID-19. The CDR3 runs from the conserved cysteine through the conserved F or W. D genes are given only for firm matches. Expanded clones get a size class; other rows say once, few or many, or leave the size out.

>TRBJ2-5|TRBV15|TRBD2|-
TGTGCCACCAGCAGAGGACTAGCGGGGAAAGAGACCCAGTACTTC
CATSRGLAGKETQYF
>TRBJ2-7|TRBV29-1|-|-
TGCAGCGCTTCACAGGGTTCCTGGGACTACGAGCAGTACTTC
CSASQGSWDYEQYF
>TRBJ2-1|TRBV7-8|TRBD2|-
TGTGCCAGCAGTTGGACTAGCGGGGCTCGTTACAATGAGCAGTTCTTC
CASSWTSGARYNEQFF
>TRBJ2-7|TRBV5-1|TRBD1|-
TGCGCCAGCAGCTTTTCGGGACAGGGTGCGAACGAGCAGTACTTC
CASSFSGQGANEQYF
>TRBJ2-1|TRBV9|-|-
TGTGCCAGCAGTGTCACCCTAGCCTCCTACAATGAGCAGTTCTTC
CASSVTLASYNEQFF
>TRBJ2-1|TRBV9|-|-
TGTGCCAGCAGCAAAGCAGGCGACCCATTAAATGAGCAGTTCTTC
CASSKAGDPLNEQFF
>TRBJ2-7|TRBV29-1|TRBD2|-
TGCAGCGTTGAAGATCGGCGGACTAGCGGGATCCCCTACGAGCAGTACTTC
CSVEDRRTSGIPYEQYF
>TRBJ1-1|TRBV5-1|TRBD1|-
TGCGCCAGCAGTTTAACCCTCCGGGACAGCACTGAAGCTTTCTTT
CASSLTLRDSTEAFF
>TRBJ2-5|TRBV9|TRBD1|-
TGTGCCAGCAGCGTAGACCAGGGGGCTAAGGAGACCCAGTACTTC
CASSVDQGAKETQYF
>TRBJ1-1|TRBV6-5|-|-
TGTGCCAGCAGTTACTCCGGGATGAACACTGAAGCTTTCTTT
CASSYSGMNTEAFF
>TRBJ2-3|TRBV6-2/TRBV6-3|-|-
TGTGCCAGCAGTTATCGGCGGACAGATACGCAGTATTTT
CASSYRRTDTQYF
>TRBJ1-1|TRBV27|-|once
TGTGCCAGCAGTTTCAGTCGGGGGGAAGCTTTCTTT
CASSFSRGEAFF
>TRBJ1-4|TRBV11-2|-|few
TGTGCCAGCAGCTCCACCTTGAGGGAAAAACTGTTTTTT
CASSSTLREKLFF
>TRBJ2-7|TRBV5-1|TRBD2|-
TGCGCCAGCAGCTGGGGATCGGGACTAGCGCTCTACGAGCAGTACTTC
CASSWGSGLALYEQYF
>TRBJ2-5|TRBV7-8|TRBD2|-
TGTGCCAGCAGCCGAGGACTAGCGGGGGCCCTTCGGGGGGAGACCCAGTACTTC
CASSRGLAGALRGETQYF
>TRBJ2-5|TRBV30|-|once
TGTGCCTGGAGTGGAGGGTTCCAAGAGACCCAGTACTTC
CAWSGGFQETQYF
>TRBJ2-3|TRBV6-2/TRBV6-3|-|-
TGTGCCAGCAGTGGCCAAGGAGCGAGCACAGATACGCAGTATTTT
CASSGQGASTDTQYF
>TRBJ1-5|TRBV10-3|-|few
TGTGCCATCAGTCCCAACAGGGATAGCAATCAGCCCCAGCATTTT
CAISPNRDSNQPQHF
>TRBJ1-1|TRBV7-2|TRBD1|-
TGTGCCAGCAGCCCCGGGACAGCTGGGACTGAAGCTTTCTTT
CASSPGTAGTEAFF
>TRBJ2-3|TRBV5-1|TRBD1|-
TGCGCCAGCAGCTCTGGACAGGTGGTAAATACGCAGTATTTT
CASSSGQVVNTQYF
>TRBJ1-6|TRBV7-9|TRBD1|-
TGTGCCAGCAGCTTAGTTGGACAGGGGTCACCCCTCCACTTT
CASSLVGQGSPLHF
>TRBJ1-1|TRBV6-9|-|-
TGTGCCAGCAGTTATGCGGCCGTAAAGGTCACTGAAGCTTTCTTT
CASSYAAVKVTEAFF